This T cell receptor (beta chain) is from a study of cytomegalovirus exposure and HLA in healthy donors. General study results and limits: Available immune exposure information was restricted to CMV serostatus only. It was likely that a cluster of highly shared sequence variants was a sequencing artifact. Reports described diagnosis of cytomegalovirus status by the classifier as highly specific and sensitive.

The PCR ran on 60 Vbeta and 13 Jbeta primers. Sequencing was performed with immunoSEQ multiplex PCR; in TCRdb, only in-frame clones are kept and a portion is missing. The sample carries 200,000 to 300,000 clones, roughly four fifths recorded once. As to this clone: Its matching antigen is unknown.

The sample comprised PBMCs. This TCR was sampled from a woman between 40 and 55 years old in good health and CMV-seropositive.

The CDR3 bases are TGCGCCAGCAGCGAGACAGGGTCTAGTGGCTACACCTTC. Translated: CASSETGSSGYTF. The J gene is TRBJ1-2, the V gene TRBV5-1; 7 bases match TRBD1. With V trimmed by 4 bases and J by 7 bases, 7 bases remained unmatched. The V gene's germline CDR1 is SGHRS and CDR2 YFSETQ. The CDR3 runs to 13 residues.